This T cell receptor (beta chain) was recorded in a study of T cells in Graves' hyperthyroidism and ophthalmopathy. Turning to the study itself: The initial diagnosis was the point when peripheral blood was collected, ahead of any treatment.

The CDR3 sequence is 12 residues long. Trimming took off 6 bases at V and 1 base at J, with 8 bases between the two ends. The germline V gene has CDR1 DFQATT and CDR2 SNEGSKA (reference sequence). This clonotype occurred once. Amplification of TCR beta CDR3 regions was performed using RNA transcripts as template. First-round RT-PCR targeting the TCR CDR3 was performed with the HTBI primer set. One entry per CDR3 protein, called by TCRdb with MiXCR from the multiplex PCR reads. There are around 56,000 distinct CDR3 sequences in the sample; around half occur only once, and around 12% lies in the top ten.

This chain links TRBV20-1 with TRBJ2-3; D not resolved. The TCR was taken from a woman in her thirties with Graves' ophthalmopathy. Input material: blood. The CDR3 coding sequence is TGCAGTGCCCCCGCAGGCACAGATACGCAGTATTTT. It specifies CSAPAGTDTQYF.